This T cell receptor (beta chain) emerged from a study of shared clonotypes between healthy human individuals. Study details: Ranging from 18 to 49 in age, donors were a couple of women and three men.

This CDR3 is 14 amino acids long. Trimming left V 5 bases short and J 3 bases short, with 12 bases between. The germline V gene has CDR1 SGHNT and CDR2 YENEEA. Overall study results and limits: Clonotypes shared by all four donors outscored non-shared clonotypes in generation probability. The sharing of roughly 5% of naive CD4 clonotypes was seen across a handful of donors.

Methods used by the authors: Filtering differed because ImmunoSEQ produced junction-only sequences that carried no quality scores. Using immunoSEQ multiplex PCR, the repertoire was profiled, and TCRdb retains in-frame clones only, with some absent. V and J calls and clone size are as listed in that table; D and trimming were resolved from the DNA. The sample includes millions of clones, roughly 93% of them seen just once. Comment on this clone: As yet, its antigen is unknown.

The receptor was isolated from a man aged 18 to 29 in good health. Some clones in this sample may be carry-over from other donors' samples. The rearrangement uses TRBV11-3 and TRBJ2-3; D tentatively reads TRBD1 or TRBD2 (5 bases each). The sample taken for sequencing was naive CD4+ T cells from PBMCs. Subset noted: CD45RA+ positively selected. The CDR3 here is CASSPSRATDTQYF. CDR3 nucleotides: TGTGCCAGCAGCCCTAGCAGGGCGACAGATACGCAGTATTTT.